In this sample, the clone carrying this TCR beta chain is medium-sized. Gene names follow the mouse nomenclature. With the read ending 1 residue before the CDR3 end, the germline J gene is used to fill in that end. CDR3 sequences, V/J genes, frequencies and template counts came from survey-depth TCRbeta sequencing. Assay: immunoSEQ multiplex PCR; the TCRdb copy retains only in-frame clones and omits some. The sample lists 5,000 or so clones; approximately 33% were seen once. This record belongs to a study of tissue T cells after allogeneic stem cell transplantation. This CDR3 has 14 residues. In germline, CDR1 is KGHPV, CDR2 FQNQEV (reference sequence). V shed 6 bases and J shed 0 bases, with 8 bases lying between them. Specified time point: mouse harvest day 14 after allogeneic transplant. Mouse grafts combined 10^7 T-cell-depleted bone marrow cells with 10^6 splenic CD5+ T cells.

This clonotype was obtained from a female BALB/c mouse given C57BL/6 T cells with graft-versus-host disease after an allogeneic hematopoietic cell transplant. This sequence joins TRBV26 and TRBJ2-2; D is unresolved. Sequences were obtained from skin. The CDR3: CASSPTPNTGQLYF. The CDR3 DNA, read in part, is TGTGCCAGCAGCCCGACACCAAACACCGGGCAGCTCTAC.